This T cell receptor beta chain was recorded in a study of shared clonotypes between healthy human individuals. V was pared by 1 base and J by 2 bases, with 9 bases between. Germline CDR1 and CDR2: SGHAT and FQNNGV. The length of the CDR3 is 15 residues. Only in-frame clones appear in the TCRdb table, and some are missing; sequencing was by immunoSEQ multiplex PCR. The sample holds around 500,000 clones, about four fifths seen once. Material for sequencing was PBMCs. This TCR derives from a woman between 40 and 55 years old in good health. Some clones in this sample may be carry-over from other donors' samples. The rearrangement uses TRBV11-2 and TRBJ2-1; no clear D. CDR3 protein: CASSLVRGPYNEQFF. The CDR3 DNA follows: TGTGCCAGCAGCTTAGTCCGAGGCCCCTACAATGAGCAGTTCTTC.